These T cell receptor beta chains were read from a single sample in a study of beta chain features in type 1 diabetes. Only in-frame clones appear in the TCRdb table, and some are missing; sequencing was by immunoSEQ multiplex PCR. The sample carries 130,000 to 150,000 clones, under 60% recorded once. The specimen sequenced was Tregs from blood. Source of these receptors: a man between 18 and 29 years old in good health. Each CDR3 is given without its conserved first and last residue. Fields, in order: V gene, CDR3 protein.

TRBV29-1	SVVRETHYGYT
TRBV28	ASSTLQRNTQY
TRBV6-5	ASSYSDFLNTEAF
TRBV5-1	ASTSRDRSYGYT
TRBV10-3	AISEPGLEETQY
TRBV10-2	ASRGLQLNTEAF
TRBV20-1	SARPNYEQY
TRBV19	ASIGVERMEGYT
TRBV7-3	ASSKTSGGVLTQY
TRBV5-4	ASSLTGAYEQY
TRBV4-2	ASSQAPGLAGGFTQY
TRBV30	AWSKEGDQPQH
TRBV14	ASSRLRTDYNEQF
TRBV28	ASSAMRGSIQPQH
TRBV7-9	ASSLASIHEQY
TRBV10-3	ATRTTNNEQF
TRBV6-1	ASSGQGAANEKLF